The sequence of this TCR beta chain was determined in a study of blood T cell repertoires in COVID-19. Study details: COVID-19 samples, acute and convalescent, were from the United States, Italy and Spain.

Libraries were prepared by immunoSEQ multiplex PCR; TCRdb keeps only in-frame clonotypes and omits some of them. The data contain about 170,000 clones, roughly 78% of them singletons. The study recruited people aged about 18 to 89 years across roughly 23 US areas. CDR1 is SGDLS and CDR2 is YYNGEE in the germline V gene. CDR3 length: 17 residues. V shed 8 bases, J shed 2 bases, and the junction held 13 bases outside the gene matches. V is TRBV9 and J is TRBJ2-7; TRBD2 matches 13 bases. The sequencing sample was made of PBMCs or T cells enriched from blood (not recorded which). The sequence was collected from a woman in her seventies in a cohort exposed to, infected with or recovered from COVID-19 (not recorded which). CDR3 in DNA: TGTGCCAGGGGACAGGGGACTAGCGGGAATCGTGCCTACGAGCAGTACTTC. Protein sequence: CARGQGTSGNRAYEQYF.